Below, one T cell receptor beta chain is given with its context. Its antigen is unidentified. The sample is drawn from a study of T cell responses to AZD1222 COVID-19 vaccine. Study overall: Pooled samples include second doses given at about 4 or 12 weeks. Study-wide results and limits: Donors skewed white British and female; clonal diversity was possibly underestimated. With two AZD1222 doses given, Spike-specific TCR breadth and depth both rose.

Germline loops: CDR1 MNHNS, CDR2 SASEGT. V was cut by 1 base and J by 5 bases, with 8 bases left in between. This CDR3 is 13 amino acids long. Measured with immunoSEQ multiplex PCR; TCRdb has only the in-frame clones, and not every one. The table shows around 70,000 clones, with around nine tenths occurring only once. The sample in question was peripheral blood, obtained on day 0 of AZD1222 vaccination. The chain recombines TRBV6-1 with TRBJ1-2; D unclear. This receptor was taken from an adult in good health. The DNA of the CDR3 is TGTGCCAGCAGTGAAGTTGACCCATATGGCTACACCTTC. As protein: CASSEVDPYGYTF.